A selection of T cell receptor beta chains follows, all from one sample in a study of quantifying T cell responses using KT2 cells. MiXCR, applied by TCRdb to the UMI-ligation and nested PCR reads, yields one record per CDR3 protein. The data show 25,000 to 35,000 distinct CDR3 sequences, 10% seen once. Material for sequencing was PBMCs spiked with cells of the T cell clone KT2. Receptors were obtained from a human donor. The CDR3 runs from the conserved cysteine through the conserved F or W. Each record gives: D gene, V gene, clone size, J gene, CDR3 protein, CDR3 DNA. D genes are given only for firm matches. A row's size may be missing; if present it is once, few, many or a size class.

>TRBD1|TRBV29-1|-|TRBJ1-1
CSVYRGLNTEAFF
TGCAGCGTCTACAGGGGCCTAAACACTGAAGCTTTCTTT
>-|TRBV30|-|TRBJ1-1
CAWSVRGTEAFF
TGTGCCTGGAGTGTACGGGGCACTGAAGCTTTCTTT
>TRBD2|TRBV4-3|few|TRBJ2-3
CASSLRAGGPDTQYF
TGCGCCAGCAGCCTACGAGCGGGAGGGCCAGATACGCAGTATTTT
>-|TRBV12-3/TRBV12-4|many|TRBJ2-1
CASSFGRGLAQFF
TGTGCCAGCAGTTTCGGGAGGGGGCTCGCGCAGTTCTTC
>TRBD2|TRBV6-5|-|TRBJ2-2
CASSITSGGGELFF
TGTGCCAGCAGCATTACTAGCGGGGGCGGGGAGCTGTTTTTT
>-|TRBV7-2|medium-sized|TRBJ1-2
CASSPGQNILYGYTF
TGTGCCAGCAGCCCCGGACAGAATATTTTATATGGCTACACCTTC
>TRBD2|TRBV12-3/TRBV12-4|many|TRBJ2-3
CASSLGGSRTDTQYF
TGTGCCAGCAGTTTAGGCGGGAGCCGCACAGATACGCAGTATTTT
>TRBD2|TRBV6-5|-|TRBJ2-1
CASSRAGASYNEQFF
TGTGCCAGCAGTCGAGCGGGAGCATCCTACAATGAGCAGTTCTTC
>TRBD2|TRBV7-9|-|TRBJ2-2
CASSLEASGSNLRELFF
TGTGCCAGCAGCTTAGAAGCCAGCGGGAGCAACCTTAGGGAGCTGTTTTTT
>TRBD1|TRBV5-5|few|TRBJ1-6
CASSSGDSSSPLHF
TGTGCCAGCAGCTCGGGGGACAGCAGCTCACCCCTCCACTTT
>-|TRBV9|many|TRBJ1-4
CASSVALDEKLFF
TGTGCCAGCAGCGTAGCTCTGGATGAAAAACTGTTTTTT
>-|TRBV5-1|few|TRBJ2-3
CASSRASGTDTQYF
TGCGCCAGCAGCAGGGCTAGCGGCACAGATACGCAGTATTTT
>TRBD1|TRBV9|-|TRBJ1-3
CASSVRGDRINTIYF
TGTGCCAGCAGCGTCAGGGGGGATCGAATAAACACCATATATTTT
>-|TRBV7-8|-|TRBJ1-1
CASSRDSILAAEAFF
TGTGCCAGCAGCCGGGACTCCATCCTGGCTGCTGAAGCTTTCTTT
>-|TRBV12-3/TRBV12-4|many|TRBJ2-5
CASSPSPGAGETQYF
TGTGCCAGCAGTCCCTCCCCCGGGGCTGGGGAGACCCAGTACTTC
>TRBD1|TRBV4-1|many|TRBJ2-1
CASSQWGQGLRSNEQFF
TGCGCCAGCAGCCAATGGGGACAGGGGCTGCGAAGCAATGAGCAGTTCTTC
>-|TRBV6-2/TRBV6-3|-|TRBJ1-1
CASSYRGPLNTEAFF
TGTGCCAGCAGTTACAGGGGCCCGCTGAACACTGAAGCTTTCTTT
>TRBD2|TRBV7-2|few|TRBJ2-7
CASSSGLAGAYEQYF
TGTGCCAGCAGCTCGGGACTAGCGGGGGCCTACGAGCAGTACTTC
>TRBD1|TRBV7-4|-|TRBJ2-7
CASSPPRDSYEQYF
TGTGCCAGCAGCCCCCCCCGGGACAGCTACGAGCAGTACTTC
>TRBD1|TRBV5-6|few|TRBJ2-1
CASSLGQGSFNEQFF
TGTGCCAGCAGCCTGGGACAGGGAAGTTTCAATGAGCAGTTCTTC
>TRBD1|TRBV25-1|-|TRBJ1-2
CASSPLAGQDVYYGYTF
TGTGCCAGCAGTCCACTCGCGGGACAGGACGTCTACTATGGCTACACCTTC
>TRBD1|TRBV6-5|many|TRBJ1-6
CASSYRDRNSPLHF
TGTGCCAGCAGTTACCGGGACAGGAATTCACCCCTCCACTTT
>TRBD1|TRBV6-5|-|TRBJ1-2
CASTRTGSYGYTF
TGTGCCAGCACCAGGACAGGGAGCTATGGCTACACCTTC
>-|TRBV29-1|many|TRBJ1-2
CSVEDSVKIGGYTF
TGCAGCGTTGAAGATTCGGTTAAAATTGGGGGCTACACCTTC
>-|TRBV15|many|TRBJ2-2
CATSSAVVGYGAGELFF
TGTGCCACCAGCAGTGCGGTAGTTGGGTATGGTGCCGGGGAGCTGTTTTTT
>-|TRBV4-1|many|TRBJ2-2
CASSQDTGRTGELFF
TGCGCCAGCAGCCAAGATACAGGGAGGACCGGGGAGCTGTTTTTT
>-|TRBV18|many|TRBJ2-1
CASSPPGTVHNEQFF
TGTGCCAGCTCCCCTCCTGGGACTGTGCACAATGAGCAGTTCTTC
>-|TRBV2|-|TRBJ1-3
CASNPGGTGNTIYF
TGTGCCAGCAATCCGGGGGGGACTGGAAACACCATATATTTT
>-|TRBV7-8|few|TRBJ2-2
CASSGRGNTGELFF
TGTGCCAGCAGCGGCAGGGGAAACACCGGGGAGCTGTTTTTT
>-|TRBV7-3|many|TRBJ2-3
CASSPGITDTQYF
TGTGCCAGCAGCCCAGGGATTACAGATACGCAGTATTTT
>-|TRBV4-1|many|TRBJ1-2
CASSQVAGNLGYGYTF
TGCGCCAGCAGCCAAGTCGCGGGGAATCTCGGCTATGGCTACACCTTC
>-|TRBV5-1|few|TRBJ2-7
CASSLGPTLEQYF
TGCGCCAGCAGCTTGGGACCGACGCTCGAGCAGTACTTC
>TRBD2|TRBV11-2|many|TRBJ2-7
CASSWDQGLAGGIEQYF
TGTGCCAGCAGCTGGGACCAGGGACTAGCGGGGGGTATCGAGCAGTACTTC
>-|TRBV4-2|few|TRBJ1-4
CASSQDQVGDGGVFF
TGTGCCAGCAGCCAAGATCAAGTGGGGGACGGGGGGGTGTTTTTT
>-|TRBV12-3/TRBV12-4|-|TRBJ2-3
CASSFLGGSTDTQYF
TGTGCCAGCAGTTTCTTGGGCGGGAGCACAGATACGCAGTATTTT
>-|TRBV5-1|-|TRBJ2-7
CASSLWTGYEQYF
TGCGCCAGCAGCTTATGGACGGGCTACGAGCAGTACTTC
>TRBD2|TRBV7-3|-|TRBJ2-3
CASSQYPGLAGAADTQYF
TGTGCCAGCAGCCAATACCCGGGACTAGCGGGAGCGGCAGATACGCAGTATTTT
>TRBD2|TRBV6-1|-|TRBJ2-3
CASSEERGGTDTQYF
TGTGCCAGCAGTGAAGAGCGGGGGGGCACAGATACGCAGTATTTT
>-|TRBV7-3|few|TRBJ2-5
CASSLGTNQETQYF
TGTGCCAGCAGCTTAGGGACAAACCAAGAGACCCAGTACTTC
>-|TRBV29-1|-|TRBJ2-1
CSARTGGVNEQFF
TGCAGCGCAAGGACAGGCGGGGTCAATGAGCAGTTCTTC
>TRBD1|TRBV5-1|-|TRBJ2-2
CASSPGTGNTGELFF
TGCGCCAGCAGTCCCGGGACAGGCAATACCGGGGAGCTGTTTTTT
>-|TRBV27|many|TRBJ2-6
CASSPFGLSGANVLTF
TGTGCCAGCAGCCCCTTCGGGCTATCTGGGGCCAACGTCCTGACTTTC
>-|TRBV18|many|TRBJ1-4
CASSPRNFGGDEKLFF
TGTGCCAGCTCACCAAGGAATTTCGGGGGTGATGAAAAACTGTTTTTT
>-|TRBV3-1|many|TRBJ2-2
CASRPSGTPKPSTGELFF
TGTGCCAGCAGACCTTCCGGGACTCCAAAACCATCCACCGGGGAGCTGTTTTTT
>-|TRBV12-3/TRBV12-4|-|TRBJ1-1
CASSHPGTMIGAFF
TGTGCCAGCAGTCACCCCGGGACCATGATTGGAGCTTTCTTT
>-|TRBV6-6|-|TRBJ2-1
CASSYIQSRQFF
TGTGCCAGCAGTTACATCCAGTCTAGGCAGTTCTTC
>-|TRBV20-1|-|TRBJ2-1
CSASANNEQFF
TGCAGTGCTAGCGCGAACAATGAGCAGTTCTTC